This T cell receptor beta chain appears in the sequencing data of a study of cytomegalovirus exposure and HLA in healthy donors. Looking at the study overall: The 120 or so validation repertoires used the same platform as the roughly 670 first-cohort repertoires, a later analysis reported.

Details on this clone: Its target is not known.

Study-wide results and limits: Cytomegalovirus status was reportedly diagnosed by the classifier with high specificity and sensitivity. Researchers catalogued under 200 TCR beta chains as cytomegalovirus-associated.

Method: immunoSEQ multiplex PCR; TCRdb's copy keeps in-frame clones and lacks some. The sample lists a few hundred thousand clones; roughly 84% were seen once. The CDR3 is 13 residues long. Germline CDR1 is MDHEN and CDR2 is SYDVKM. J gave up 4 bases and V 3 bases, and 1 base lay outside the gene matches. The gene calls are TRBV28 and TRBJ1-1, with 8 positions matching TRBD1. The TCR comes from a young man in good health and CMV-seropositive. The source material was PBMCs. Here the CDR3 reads CASSFRGPTEAFF. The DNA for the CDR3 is TGTGCCAGCAGTTTCAGGGGGCCCACTGAAGCTTTCTTT.